This is a list of T cell receptor beta chains from one sample in a study of cytomegalovirus exposure and HLA in healthy donors. Profiled with immunoSEQ multiplex PCR; TCRdb holds only in-frame clones, not every one. This sample carries some 79,000 clones, 55% to 65% of them seen once, and the ten largest clones take approximately 15%. Input material: PBMCs. The receptors stem from a woman between 35 and 50 years old in good health and CMV-seropositive. Both conserved end residues are part of each CDR3. D genes are given only for firm matches. Clone size is given for some rows only: seen once, a few or many times, or a class if the clone is expanded.

>TRBJ2-6|-|TRBV19|TRBD1
CASRDRAGANVLTF
>TRBJ1-1|-|TRBV28|TRBD1
CASSYIVPGQGLHTEAFF
>TRBJ2-6|-|TRBV10-1|TRBD1
CASSHVDRRASGANVLTF
>TRBJ1-1|-|TRBV18|TRBD1
CASSQDRGLSTEAFF
>TRBJ1-1|-|TRBV6-1|TRBD1
CASRQGDTEAFF
>TRBJ1-1|-|TRBV19|-
CASSIRGLDTEAFF
>TRBJ2-7|once|TRBV5-1|TRBD2
CASSLTGTTYEQYF
>TRBJ2-3|-|TRBV6-1|-
CASNSQFVTDTQYF
>TRBJ2-6|-|TRBV2|-
CASRGQWKLGANVLTF
>TRBJ1-4|few|TRBV7-9|-
CASSLGGTIVSEKLFF
>TRBJ2-7|-|TRBV28|-
CASNPRQGYEQYF
>TRBJ2-2|-|TRBV5-1|-
CASSPGPQGATGELFF
>TRBJ2-2|-|TRBV5-4|-
CASSRTPPLTHTTTGELFF
>TRBJ2-1|-|TRBV15|TRBD2
CATREPGLVNEQFF
>TRBJ2-4|-|TRBV5-4|TRBD2
CASSPNSGPSSDIQYF
>TRBJ2-1|-|TRBV28|-
CASTRLSLDEQFF
>TRBJ1-1|-|TRBV7-9|-
CASSPQGGVMNTEAFF
>TRBJ2-7|-|TRBV19|-
CASSIRGYEQYF
>TRBJ2-2|-|TRBV7-2|TRBD1
CASSRKWTGLSSGELFF
>TRBJ1-1|-|TRBV30|-
CAWSDGNTEAFF
>TRBJ1-5|few|TRBV19|-
CASRTGHQPQHF
>TRBJ2-3|few|TRBV5-4|-
CASSQAGADTQYF
>TRBJ1-5|-|TRBV28|TRBD1
CASSLFGQGGTSDEPQHF
>TRBJ2-7|-|TRBV9|-
CASSVGLDAYHGYEQYF
>TRBJ2-1|-|TRBV28|TRBD2
CASSLGSSGIYNEQFF
>TRBJ2-7|-|TRBV28|-
CASSLAQGIKYF
>TRBJ2-5|once|TRBV18|TRBD2
CASSPTSGRSQETQYF
>TRBJ1-2|-|TRBV6-5|-
CASSSPDGSYGYTF
>TRBJ2-6|-|TRBV5-8|-
CASSRRVAYGANVLTF
>TRBJ2-3|-|TRBV7-2|-
CASSLARGMGITDTQYF
>TRBJ2-3|-|TRBV5-1|-
CASSLRQHTDTQYF
>TRBJ1-5|-|TRBV28|TRBD1
CASTEQGAGNQPQHF
>TRBJ2-7|-|TRBV7-9|TRBD2
CASSSSGNGYEQYF
>TRBJ2-3|-|TRBV6-1|-
CASSGLPGPWEADTQYF
>TRBJ2-7|-|TRBV27|-
CASSLHDRDPSYEQYF